The clone carrying this T cell receptor (beta chain) was seen only a few times. The antigen remains unidentified. The junction departs from the called germline gene at one end, perhaps through a read error. CDR3 length equals 12 residues. CDR1 is SGHRS, CDR2 YFSETQ, per germline. TCR beta libraries were built with iRepertoire HTBI primers and Arm-PCR of CDR3 regions. Each CDR3 protein gets one entry after TCRdb re-called the multiplex PCR reads with MiXCR. The sample holds a few hundred thousand distinct CDR3 sequences, about 16% seen once. Time point of the sample: newly diagnosed GD, antithyroid drugs for less than 3 months. RNA isolated from PBMCs was used to make the TCR library. The data were taken from a study of regulatory T cells in long-lasting Graves disease. General observations from the study: Whereas roughly 1,000 public clonotypes were shared by new patients, persistent patients shared more, at a few thousand.

The same data also contributed to another study, on T cells in Graves' hyperthyroidism and ophthalmopathy. Per that study: Exclusion followed for patients with uncontrolled infection, other autoimmune disease, pregnancy or lactation.

V is TRBV5-1 and J is TRBJ1-1; D remains ambiguous. This sample comprised peripheral blood mononuclear cells (PBMCs), obtained at new diagnosis, from a patient treated with antithyroid drugs. The source is a woman between 18 and 29 years old with Graves disease. CDR3 sequence: CASIPLGTEAFF. The CDR3 coding sequence is TGCGCTAGCATACCTCTGGGCACTGAAGCTTTCTTT.